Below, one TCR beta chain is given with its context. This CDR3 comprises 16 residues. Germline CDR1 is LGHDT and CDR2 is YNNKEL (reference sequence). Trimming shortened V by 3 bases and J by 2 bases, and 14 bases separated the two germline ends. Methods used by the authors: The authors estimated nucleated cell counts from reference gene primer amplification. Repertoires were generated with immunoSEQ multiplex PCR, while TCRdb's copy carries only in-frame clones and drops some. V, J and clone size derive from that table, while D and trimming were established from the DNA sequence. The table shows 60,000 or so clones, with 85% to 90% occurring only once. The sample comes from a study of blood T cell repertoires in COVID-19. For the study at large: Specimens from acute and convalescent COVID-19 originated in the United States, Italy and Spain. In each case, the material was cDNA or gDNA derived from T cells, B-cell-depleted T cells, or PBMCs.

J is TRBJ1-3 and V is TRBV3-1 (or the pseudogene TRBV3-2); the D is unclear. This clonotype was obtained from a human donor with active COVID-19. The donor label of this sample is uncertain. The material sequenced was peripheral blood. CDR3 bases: TGTGCCAGCAGCCAGAGAGGCTCTGGAGCTGGAAACACCATATATTTT. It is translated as CASSQRGSGAGNTIYF.